This T cell receptor (beta chain) was documented in a study of cytomegalovirus exposure and HLA in healthy donors. Amplification used 60 Vbeta primers and 13 Jbeta primers. Generated by immunoSEQ multiplex PCR, the TCRdb table keeps only in-frame clones and is missing some. Of 75,000 to 100,000 clones in the sample, about 8% are singletons; the top ten hold about 2.3%. Only a few counts were recorded for this clone. In germline, CDR1 is MDHEN, CDR2 SYDVKM. J lost 1 base, V lost 6 bases, and 17 bases had no gene match. This CDR3 is built from 20 residues. The chain carries TRBV28 and TRBJ2-4; 11 bases fit TRBD1. The source material was PBMCs. This receptor was taken from a man between 45 and 60 years old in good health and CMV-seronegative. CDR3 sequence reads: CASRPIPGTGGSWAKNIQYF. The CDR3 DNA sequence: TGTGCCAGCAGACCTATCCCTGGGACAGGGGGGAGTTGGGCCAAAAACATTCAGTACTTC.